This entry lists 7 T cell receptor beta chains sequenced from one sample in a study of shared clonotypes between healthy human individuals. The repertoire was sequenced with immunoSEQ multiplex PCR; TCRdb's copy has only in-frame clones and lacks some. The sample consists of about 2 million clones, roughly 94% of them appearing once. Specimen: naive CD4+ T cells sorted from blood. Noted subset: CD45RA+ positively selected. These receptors were obtained from a young man in good health.

The gene calls are TRBV11-2 and TRBJ2-5, with 7 bases identical to TRBD1. V lost 5 bases, J lost 7 bases, and 16 bases stayed unmatched. In germline, CDR1 is SGHAT, CDR2 FQNNGV. This CDR3 region has 16 residues. In nucleotides, the CDR3 is TGTGCCAGCAGCGACCCCCCGGGACAGCTCTTAGGGACCCAGTACTTC. It yields the protein CASSDPPGQLLGTQYF.

The chain couples TRBV14 to TRBJ2-7; 8 bases agree with TRBD1. The ends lost 8 bases at V and 4 bases at J; junction bases unmatched: 4. CDR3 length: 12 amino acids. Germline V gives CDR1 SGHDN, CDR2 FVKESK. The CDR3 region is CASGQGIYEQYF. The DNA for the CDR3 is TGTGCCAGCGGACAGGGTATATACGAGCAGTACTTC. The full variable domain, its missing parts supplied by reference TRBV14 and TRBJ2-7, is EAGVTQFPSHSVIEKGQTVTLRCDPISGHDNLYWYRRVMGKEIKFLLHFVKESKQDESGMPNNRFLAERTGGTYSTLKVQPAELEDSGVYFCASGQGIYEQYFGPGTRLTVT.

The V and J genes are TRBV15 and TRBJ2-6, with TRBD2 matching 7 bases. In germline, CDR1 is LNHNV, CDR2 YYDKDF (reference sequence). This CDR3 contains 15 residues. With 5 bases clipped from V and 0 bases from J, the junction kept 1 base outside the gene matches. The CDR3, as DNA: TGTGCCACCAGCCCGGGGGGCTCTGGGGCCAACGTCCTGACTTTC. Protein: CATSPGGSGANVLTF.

This clone has just one count. Other DNA sequences in the same sample also yield this CDR3. The V and J genes are TRBV5-1 and TRBJ2-3, with 14 bases fitting TRBD2. This CDR3 comprises 16 residues. CDR1 and CDR2 from the germline V gene are SGHRS and YFSETQ. The trim removed 3 bases at V and 5 bases at J, leaving 5 bases unmatched. The CDR3: CASSSGLAGGQDTQYF. CDR3 DNA: TGCGCCAGCAGCTCAGGACTAGCGGGAGGTCAAGATACGCAGTATTTT. Complete variable domain (other parts from reference TRBV5-1 and TRBJ2-3): KAGVTQTPRYLIKTRGQQVTLSCSPISGHRSVSWYQQTPGQGLQFLFEYFSETQRNKGNFPGRFSGRQFSNSRSEMNVSTLELGDSALYLCASSSGLAGGQDTQYFGPGTRLTVL.

The chain combines TRBV18 with TRBJ2-4; D unclear. CDR1 and CDR2 from the germline V gene are KGHSH and LQKENI. The V end was cut by 1 base, the J end by 5 bases, with 6 bases between. CDR3 size: 13 residues. CDR3 region: CASSPQRQNIQYF. The CDR3 DNA is TGTGCCAGCTCACCACAGAGACAAAACATTCAGTACTTC.

The V and J genes are TRBV5-1 and TRBJ2-2; TRBD1 or TRBD2 may be the D gene (6 bases each). The germline V and J ends were trimmed by 0 bases and 0 bases, with 9 bases remaining between them. Germline V gene data show CDR1 as SGHRS and CDR2 as YFSETQ. The CDR3 loop spans 16 amino acids. The CDR3 sequence: CASSLAGAPNTGELFF. The CDR3 DNA sequence: TGCGCCAGCAGCTTGGCGGGGGCCCCGAACACCGGGGAGCTGTTTTTT.

The chain has TRBV10-3 and TRBJ1-2; 8 bases fit TRBD1. CDR3 length equals 15 residues. From germline, CDR1 is ENHRY and CDR2 SYGVKD. V gave up 3 bases and J gave up 8 bases; unmatched junction bases: 11. CDR3 loop: CAISDWTGSHGGYTF. As DNA, the CDR3 is TGTGCCATCAGTGATTGGACAGGGAGCCACGGAGGCTACACCTTC.